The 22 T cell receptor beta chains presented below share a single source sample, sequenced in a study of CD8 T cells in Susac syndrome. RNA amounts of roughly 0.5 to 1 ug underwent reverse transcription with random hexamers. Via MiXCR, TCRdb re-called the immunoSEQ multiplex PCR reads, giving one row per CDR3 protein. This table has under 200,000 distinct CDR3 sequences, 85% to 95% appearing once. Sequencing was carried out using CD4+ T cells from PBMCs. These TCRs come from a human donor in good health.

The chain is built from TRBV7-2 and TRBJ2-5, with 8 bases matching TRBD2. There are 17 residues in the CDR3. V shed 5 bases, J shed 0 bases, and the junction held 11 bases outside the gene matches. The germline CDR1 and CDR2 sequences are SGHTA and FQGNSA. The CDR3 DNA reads TGTGCCAGCAGCCCACGGGTGGGCGGGGGGAACCAAGAGACCCAGTACTTC. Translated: CASSPRVGGGNQETQYF.

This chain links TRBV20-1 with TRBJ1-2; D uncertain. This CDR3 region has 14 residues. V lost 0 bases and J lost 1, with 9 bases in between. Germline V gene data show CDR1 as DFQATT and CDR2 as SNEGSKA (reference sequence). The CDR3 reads CSARDPKDNYGYTF. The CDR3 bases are TGCAGTGCTAGAGATCCAAAAGATAACTATGGCTACACCTTC.

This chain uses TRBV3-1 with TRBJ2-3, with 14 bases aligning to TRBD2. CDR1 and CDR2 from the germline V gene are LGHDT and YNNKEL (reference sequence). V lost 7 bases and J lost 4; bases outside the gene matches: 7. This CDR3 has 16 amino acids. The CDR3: CASTPGTSGGSDTQYF. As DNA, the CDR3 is TGTGCCAGCACCCCCGGGACTAGCGGGGGCTCAGATACGCAGTATTTT.

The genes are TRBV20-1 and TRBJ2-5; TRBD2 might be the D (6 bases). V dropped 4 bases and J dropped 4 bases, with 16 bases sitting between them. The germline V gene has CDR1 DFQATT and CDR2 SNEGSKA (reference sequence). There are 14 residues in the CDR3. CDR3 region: CSAKWAGRGETQYF. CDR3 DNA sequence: TGCAGTGCTAAATGGGCGGGGAGAGGAGAGACCCAGTACTTC.

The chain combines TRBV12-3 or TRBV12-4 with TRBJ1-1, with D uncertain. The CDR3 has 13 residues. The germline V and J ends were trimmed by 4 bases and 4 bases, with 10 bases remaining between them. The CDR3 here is CASSSGMITEAFF. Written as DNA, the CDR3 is TGTGCCAGCAGTTCCGGGATGATCACTGAAGCTTTCTTT.

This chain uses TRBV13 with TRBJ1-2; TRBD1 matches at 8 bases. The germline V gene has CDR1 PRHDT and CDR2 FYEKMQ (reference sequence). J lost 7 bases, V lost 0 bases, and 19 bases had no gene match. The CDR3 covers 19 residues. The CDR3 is CASSLGLIQTGAARGGYTF. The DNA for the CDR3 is TGTGCCAGCAGCTTAGGCCTCATCCAGACAGGGGCGGCAAGGGGTGGCTACACCTTC.

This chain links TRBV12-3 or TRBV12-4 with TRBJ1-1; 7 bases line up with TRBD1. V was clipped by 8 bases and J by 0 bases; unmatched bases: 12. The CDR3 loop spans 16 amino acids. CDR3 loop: CASGDRQGVMNTEAFF. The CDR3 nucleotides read TGTGCCAGCGGAGACCGACAGGGCGTAATGAACACTGAAGCTTTCTTT.

The CDR3 nucleotides are TGTGCCTGGAGCCGGGGTCGCGATGAGCAGTTCTTC. It yields the protein CAWSRGRDEQFF. V and J are TRBV30 and TRBJ2-1; D is possibly TRBD2 (5 bases). Germline CDR1 reads GTSNPN; CDR2 reads SVGIG (reference sequence). The V end lost 3 bases, the J end lost 8 bases, and 11 bases lay between the germline ends. The CDR3 runs to 12 residues.

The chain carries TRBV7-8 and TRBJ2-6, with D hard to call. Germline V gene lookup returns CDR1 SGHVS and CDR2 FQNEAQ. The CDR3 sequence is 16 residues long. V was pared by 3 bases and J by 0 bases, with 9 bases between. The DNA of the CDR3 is TGTGCCAGCAGCTTCAGGTTAGACTCTGGGGCCAACGTCCTGACTTTC. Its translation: CASSFRLDSGANVLTF.

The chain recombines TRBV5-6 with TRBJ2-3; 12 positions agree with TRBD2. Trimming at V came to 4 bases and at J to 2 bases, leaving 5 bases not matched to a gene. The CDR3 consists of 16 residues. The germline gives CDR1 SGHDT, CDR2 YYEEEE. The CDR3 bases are TGTGCCAGCAGCCAGGGACTAGCGGGTTTCACAGATACGCAGTATTTT. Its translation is CASSQGLAGFTDTQYF.

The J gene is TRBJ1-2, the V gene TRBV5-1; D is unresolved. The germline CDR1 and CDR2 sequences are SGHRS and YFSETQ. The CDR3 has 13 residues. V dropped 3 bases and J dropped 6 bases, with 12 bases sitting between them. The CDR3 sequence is CASSSRPGDGYTF. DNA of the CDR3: TGCGCCAGCAGCTCACGTCCCGGAGATGGCTACACCTTC.

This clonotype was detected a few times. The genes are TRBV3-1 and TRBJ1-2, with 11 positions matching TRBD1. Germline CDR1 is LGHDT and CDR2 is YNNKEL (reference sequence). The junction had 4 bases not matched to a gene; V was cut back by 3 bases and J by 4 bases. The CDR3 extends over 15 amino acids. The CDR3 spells CASSQGTGGIYGYTF. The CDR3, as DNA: TGTGCCAGCAGCCAGGGGACAGGGGGGATCTATGGCTACACCTTC.

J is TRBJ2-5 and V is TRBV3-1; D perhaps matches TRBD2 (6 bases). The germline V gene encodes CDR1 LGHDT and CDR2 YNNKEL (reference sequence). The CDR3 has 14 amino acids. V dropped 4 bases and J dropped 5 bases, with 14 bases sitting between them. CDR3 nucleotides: TGTGCCAGCAGCCTCCTTAGCGGAGGGGAGACCCAGTACTTC. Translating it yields CASSLLSGGETQYF.

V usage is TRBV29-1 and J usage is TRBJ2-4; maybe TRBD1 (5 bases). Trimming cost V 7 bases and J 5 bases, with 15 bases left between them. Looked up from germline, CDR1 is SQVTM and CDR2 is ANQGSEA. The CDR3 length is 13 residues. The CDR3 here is CSARWGQQNIQYF. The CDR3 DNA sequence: TGCAGCGCACGGTGGGGCCAACAAAACATTCAGTACTTC.

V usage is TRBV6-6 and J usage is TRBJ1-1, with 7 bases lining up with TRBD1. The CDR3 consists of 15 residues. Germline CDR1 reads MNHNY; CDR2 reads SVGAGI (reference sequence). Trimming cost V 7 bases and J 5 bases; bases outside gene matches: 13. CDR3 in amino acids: CASTRGKQGPTEAFF. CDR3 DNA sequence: TGTGCCAGCACACGGGGAAAACAGGGGCCTACTGAAGCTTTCTTT.

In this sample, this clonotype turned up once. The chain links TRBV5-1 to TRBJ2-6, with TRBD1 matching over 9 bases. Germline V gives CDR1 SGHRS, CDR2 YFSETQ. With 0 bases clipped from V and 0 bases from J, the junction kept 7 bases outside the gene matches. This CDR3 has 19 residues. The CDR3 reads CASSLGTGTGSSGANVLTF. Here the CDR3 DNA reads TGCGCCAGCAGCTTGGGTACCGGGACAGGGAGCTCTGGGGCCAACGTCCTGACTTTC.

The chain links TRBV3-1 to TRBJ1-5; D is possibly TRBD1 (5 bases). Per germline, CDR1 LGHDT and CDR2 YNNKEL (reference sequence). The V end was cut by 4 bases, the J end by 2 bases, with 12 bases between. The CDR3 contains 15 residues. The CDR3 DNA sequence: TGTGCCAGCAGCCCGGGACTGATGGGCAATCAGCCCCAGCATTTT. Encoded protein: CASSPGLMGNQPQHF.

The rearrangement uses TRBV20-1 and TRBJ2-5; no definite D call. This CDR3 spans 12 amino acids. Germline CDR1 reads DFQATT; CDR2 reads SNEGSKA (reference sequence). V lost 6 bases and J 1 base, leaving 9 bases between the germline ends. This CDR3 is CSAETAQETQYF. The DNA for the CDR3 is TGCAGTGCAGAGACGGCCCAAGAGACCCAGTACTTC.

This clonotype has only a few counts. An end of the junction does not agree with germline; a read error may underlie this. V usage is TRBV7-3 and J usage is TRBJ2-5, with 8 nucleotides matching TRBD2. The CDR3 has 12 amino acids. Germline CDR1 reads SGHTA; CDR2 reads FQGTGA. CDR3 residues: CASSLTGGAQYF. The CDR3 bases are TGTGCCAGCAGCCTAACGGGGGGGGCCCAGTACTTC.

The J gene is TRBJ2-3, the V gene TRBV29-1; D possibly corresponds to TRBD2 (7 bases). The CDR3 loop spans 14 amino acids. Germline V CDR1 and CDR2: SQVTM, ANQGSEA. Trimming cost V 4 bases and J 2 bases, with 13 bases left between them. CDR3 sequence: CSVAPGGHTDTQYF. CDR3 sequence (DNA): TGCAGCGTTGCCCCCGGGGGGCACACAGATACGCAGTATTTT.

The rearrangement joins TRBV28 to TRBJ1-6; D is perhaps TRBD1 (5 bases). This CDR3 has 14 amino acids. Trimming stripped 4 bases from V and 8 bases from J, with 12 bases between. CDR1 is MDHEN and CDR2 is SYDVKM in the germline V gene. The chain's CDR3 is CASSYQGWDSPLHF. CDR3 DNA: TGTGCCAGCAGTTATCAGGGTTGGGATTCACCCCTCCACTTT.

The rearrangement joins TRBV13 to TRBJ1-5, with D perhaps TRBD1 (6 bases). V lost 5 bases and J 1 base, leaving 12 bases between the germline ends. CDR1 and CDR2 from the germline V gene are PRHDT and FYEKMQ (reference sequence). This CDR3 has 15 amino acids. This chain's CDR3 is CASSLAGESNQPQHF. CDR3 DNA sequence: TGTGCCAGCAGCCTAGCAGGGGAGAGCAATCAGCCCCAGCATTTT.